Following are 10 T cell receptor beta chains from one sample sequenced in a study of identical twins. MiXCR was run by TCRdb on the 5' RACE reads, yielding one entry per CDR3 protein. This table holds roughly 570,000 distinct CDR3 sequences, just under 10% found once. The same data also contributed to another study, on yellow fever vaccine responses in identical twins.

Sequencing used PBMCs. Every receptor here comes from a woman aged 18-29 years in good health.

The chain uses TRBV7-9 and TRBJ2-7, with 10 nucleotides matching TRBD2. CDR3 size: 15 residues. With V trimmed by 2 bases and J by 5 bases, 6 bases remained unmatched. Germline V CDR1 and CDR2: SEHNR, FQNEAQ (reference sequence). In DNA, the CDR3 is TGTGCCAGCAGCTTACTAGCGGGAGTCGGGAACGAGCAGTACTTC. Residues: CASSLLAGVGNEQYF.

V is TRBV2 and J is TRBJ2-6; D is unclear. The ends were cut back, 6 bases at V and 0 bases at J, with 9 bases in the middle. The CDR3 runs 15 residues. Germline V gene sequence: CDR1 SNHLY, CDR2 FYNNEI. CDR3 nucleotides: TGTGCCAGCAGAAGCGACATCTCTGGGGCCAACGTCCTGACTTTC. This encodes CASRSDISGANVLTF.

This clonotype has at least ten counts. The CDR3 spells CSVARTGGREQFF. The CDR3 DNA reads as TGCAGCGTTGCTAGGACAGGGGGACGAGAGCAGTTCTTC. V gene TRBV29-1 combines with J gene TRBJ2-1; 10 nucleotides line up with TRBD1. The ends lost 4 bases at V and 10 bases at J; junction bases unmatched: 7. The length of the CDR3 is 13 residues. From germline, CDR1 is SQVTM and CDR2 ANQGSEA.

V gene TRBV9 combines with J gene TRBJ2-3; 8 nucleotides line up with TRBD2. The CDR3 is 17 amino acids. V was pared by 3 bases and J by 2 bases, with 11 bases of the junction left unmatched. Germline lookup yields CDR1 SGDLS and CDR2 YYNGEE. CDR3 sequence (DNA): TGTGCCAGCAGCGCCGGCCCCTTGCGGGGGGCCACAGATACGCAGTATTTT. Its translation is CASSAGPLRGATDTQYF.

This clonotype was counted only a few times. This CDR3 is CASRTTQGAKNIQYF. The CDR3 DNA reads TGTGCCAGCAGGACCACACAGGGAGCCAAAAACATTCAGTACTTC. This chain uses TRBV2 with TRBJ2-4, with D tentatively TRBD1 (6 bases). The CDR3 has 15 residues. The germline V and J ends were trimmed by 6 bases and 0 bases, with 12 bases remaining between them. Germline values: CDR1 SNHLY, CDR2 FYNNEI.

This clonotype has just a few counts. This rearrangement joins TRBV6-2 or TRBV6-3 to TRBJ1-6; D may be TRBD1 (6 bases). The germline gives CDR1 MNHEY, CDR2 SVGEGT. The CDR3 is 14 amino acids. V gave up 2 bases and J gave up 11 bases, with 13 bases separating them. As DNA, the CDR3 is TGTGCCAGCAGTTACGAACAGGGTCAGCCACCCCTCCACTTT. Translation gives CASSYEQGQPPLHF.

The CDR3 bases are TGTGCCAGCAGCCTACCGGGACAGCAACTAGCGGGACCCTACGAGCAGTACTTC. It translates to CASSLPGQQLAGPYEQYF. The chain recombines TRBV7-2 with TRBJ2-7, with 10 nucleotides matching TRBD2. Germline CDR1 and CDR2: SGHTA and FQGNSA. Trimming at V came to 5 bases and at J to 2 bases, leaving 15 bases not matched to a gene. The CDR3 runs to 18 residues.

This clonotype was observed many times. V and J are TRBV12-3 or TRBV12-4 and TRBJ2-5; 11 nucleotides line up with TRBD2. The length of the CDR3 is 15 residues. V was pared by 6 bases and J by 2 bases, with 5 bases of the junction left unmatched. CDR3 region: CASSLAGGPQETQYF. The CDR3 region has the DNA TGTGCCAGCAGCCTAGCGGGGGGACCTCAAGAGACCCAGTACTTC.

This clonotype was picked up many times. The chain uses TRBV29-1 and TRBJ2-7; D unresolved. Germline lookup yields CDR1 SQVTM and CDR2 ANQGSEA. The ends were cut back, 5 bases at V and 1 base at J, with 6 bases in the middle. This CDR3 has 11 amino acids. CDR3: CSVTTSYEQYF. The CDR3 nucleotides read TGCAGCGTTACCACATCCTACGAGCAGTACTTC.

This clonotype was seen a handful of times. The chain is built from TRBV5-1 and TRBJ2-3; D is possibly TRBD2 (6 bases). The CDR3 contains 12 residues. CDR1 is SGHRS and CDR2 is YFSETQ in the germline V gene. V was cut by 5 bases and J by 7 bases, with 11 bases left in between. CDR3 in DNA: TGCGCCAGCAGGGTGGAGGGTTATACGCAGTATTTT. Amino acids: CASRVEGYTQYF.